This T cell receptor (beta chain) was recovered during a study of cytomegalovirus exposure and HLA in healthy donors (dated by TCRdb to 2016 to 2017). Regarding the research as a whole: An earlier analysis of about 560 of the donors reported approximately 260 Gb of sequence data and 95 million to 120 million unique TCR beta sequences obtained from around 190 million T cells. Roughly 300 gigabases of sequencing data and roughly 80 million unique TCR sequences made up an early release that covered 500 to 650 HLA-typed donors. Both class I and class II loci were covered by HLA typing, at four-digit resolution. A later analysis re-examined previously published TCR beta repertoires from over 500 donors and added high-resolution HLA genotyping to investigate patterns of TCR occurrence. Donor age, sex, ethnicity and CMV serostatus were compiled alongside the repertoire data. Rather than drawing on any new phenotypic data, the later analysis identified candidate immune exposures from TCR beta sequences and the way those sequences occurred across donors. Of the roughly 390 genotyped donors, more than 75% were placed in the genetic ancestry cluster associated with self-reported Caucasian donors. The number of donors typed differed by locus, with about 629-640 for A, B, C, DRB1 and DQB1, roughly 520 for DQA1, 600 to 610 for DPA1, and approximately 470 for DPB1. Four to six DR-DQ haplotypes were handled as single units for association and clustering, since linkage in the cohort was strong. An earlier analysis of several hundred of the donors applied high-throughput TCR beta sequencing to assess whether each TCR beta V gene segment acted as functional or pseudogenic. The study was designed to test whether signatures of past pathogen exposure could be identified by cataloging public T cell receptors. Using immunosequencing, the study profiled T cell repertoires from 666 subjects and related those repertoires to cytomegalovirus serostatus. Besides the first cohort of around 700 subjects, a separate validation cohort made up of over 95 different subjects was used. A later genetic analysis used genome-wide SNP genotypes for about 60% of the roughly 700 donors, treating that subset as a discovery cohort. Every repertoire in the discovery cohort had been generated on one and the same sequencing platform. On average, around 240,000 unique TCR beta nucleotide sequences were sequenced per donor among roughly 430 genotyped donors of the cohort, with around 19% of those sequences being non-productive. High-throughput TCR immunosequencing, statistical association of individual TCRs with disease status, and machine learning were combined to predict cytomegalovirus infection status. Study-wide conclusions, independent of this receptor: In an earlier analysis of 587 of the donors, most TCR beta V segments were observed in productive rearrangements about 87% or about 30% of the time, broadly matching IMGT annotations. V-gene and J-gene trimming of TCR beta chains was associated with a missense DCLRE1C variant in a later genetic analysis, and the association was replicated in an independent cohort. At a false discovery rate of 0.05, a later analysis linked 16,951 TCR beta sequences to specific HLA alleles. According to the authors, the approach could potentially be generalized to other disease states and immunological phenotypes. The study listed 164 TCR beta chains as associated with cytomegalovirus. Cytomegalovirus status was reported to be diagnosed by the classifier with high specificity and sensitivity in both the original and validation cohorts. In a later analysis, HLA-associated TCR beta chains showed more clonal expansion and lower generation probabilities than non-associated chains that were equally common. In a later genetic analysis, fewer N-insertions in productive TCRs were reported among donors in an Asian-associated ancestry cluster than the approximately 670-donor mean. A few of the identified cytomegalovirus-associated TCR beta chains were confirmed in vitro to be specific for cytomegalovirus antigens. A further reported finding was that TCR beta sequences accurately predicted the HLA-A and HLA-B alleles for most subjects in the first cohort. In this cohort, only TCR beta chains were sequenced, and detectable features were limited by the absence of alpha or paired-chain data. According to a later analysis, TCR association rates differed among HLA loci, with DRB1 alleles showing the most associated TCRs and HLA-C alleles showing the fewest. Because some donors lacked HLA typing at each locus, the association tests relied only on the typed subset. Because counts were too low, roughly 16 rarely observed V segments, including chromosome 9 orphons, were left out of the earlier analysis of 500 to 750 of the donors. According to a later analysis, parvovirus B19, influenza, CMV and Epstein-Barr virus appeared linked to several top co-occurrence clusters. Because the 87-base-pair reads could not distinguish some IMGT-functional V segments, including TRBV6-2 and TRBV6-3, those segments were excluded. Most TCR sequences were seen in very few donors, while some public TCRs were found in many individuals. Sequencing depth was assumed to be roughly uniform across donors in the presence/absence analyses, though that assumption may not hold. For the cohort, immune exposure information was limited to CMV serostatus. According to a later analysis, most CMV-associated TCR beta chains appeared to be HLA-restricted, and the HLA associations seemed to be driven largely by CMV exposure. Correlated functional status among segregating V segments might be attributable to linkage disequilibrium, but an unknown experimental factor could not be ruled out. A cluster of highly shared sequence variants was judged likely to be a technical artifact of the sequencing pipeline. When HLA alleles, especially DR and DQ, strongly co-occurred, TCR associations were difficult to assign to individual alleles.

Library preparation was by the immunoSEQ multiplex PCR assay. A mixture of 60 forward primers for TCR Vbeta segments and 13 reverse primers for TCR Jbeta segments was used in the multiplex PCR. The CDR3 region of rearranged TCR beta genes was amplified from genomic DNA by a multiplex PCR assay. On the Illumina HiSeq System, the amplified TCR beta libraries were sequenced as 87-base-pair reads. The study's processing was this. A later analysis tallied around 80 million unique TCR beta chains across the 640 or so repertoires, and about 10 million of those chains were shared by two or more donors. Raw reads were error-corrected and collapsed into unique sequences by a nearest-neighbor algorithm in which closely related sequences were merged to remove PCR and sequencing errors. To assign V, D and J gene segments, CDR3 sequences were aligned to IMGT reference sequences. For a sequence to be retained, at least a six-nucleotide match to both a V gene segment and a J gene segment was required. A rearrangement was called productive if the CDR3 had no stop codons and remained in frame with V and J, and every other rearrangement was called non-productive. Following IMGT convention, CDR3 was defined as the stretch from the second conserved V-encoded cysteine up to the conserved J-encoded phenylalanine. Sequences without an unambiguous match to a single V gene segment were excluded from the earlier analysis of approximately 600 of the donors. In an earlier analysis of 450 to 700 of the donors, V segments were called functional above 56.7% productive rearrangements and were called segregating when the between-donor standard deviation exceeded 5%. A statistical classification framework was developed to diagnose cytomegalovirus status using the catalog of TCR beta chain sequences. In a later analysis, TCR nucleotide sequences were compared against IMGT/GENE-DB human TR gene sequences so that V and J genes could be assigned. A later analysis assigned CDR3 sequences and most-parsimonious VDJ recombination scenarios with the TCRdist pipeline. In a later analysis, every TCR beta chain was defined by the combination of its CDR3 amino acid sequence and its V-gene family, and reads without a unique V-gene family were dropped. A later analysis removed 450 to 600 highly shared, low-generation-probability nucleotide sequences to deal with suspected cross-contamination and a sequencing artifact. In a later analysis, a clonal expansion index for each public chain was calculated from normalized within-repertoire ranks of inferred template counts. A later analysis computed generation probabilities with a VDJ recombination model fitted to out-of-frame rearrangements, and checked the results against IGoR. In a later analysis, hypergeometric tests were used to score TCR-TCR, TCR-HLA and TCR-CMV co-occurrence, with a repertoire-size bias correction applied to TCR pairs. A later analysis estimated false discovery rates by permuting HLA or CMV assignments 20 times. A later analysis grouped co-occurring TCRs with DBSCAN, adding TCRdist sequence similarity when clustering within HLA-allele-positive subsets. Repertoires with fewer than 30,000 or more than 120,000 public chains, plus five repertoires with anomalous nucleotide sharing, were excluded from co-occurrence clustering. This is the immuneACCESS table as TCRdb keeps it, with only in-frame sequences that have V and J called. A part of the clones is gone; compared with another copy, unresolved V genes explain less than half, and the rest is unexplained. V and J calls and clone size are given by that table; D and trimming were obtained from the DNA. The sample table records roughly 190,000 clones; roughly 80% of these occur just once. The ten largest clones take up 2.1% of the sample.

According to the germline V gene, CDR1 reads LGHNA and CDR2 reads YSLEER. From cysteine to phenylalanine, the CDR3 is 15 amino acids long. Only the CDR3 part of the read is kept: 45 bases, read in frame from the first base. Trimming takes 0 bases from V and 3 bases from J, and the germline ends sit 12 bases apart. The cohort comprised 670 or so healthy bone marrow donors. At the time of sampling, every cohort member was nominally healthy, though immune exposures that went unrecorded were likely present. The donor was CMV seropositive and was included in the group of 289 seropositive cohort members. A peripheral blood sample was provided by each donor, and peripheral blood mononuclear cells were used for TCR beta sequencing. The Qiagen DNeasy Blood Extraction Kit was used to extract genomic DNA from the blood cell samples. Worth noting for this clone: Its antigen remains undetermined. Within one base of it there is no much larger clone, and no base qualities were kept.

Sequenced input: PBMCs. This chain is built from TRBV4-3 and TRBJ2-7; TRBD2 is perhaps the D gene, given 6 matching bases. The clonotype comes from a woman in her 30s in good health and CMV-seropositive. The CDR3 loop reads CASSQDSYGGYEQYF. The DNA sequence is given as TGCGCCAGCAGCCAAGATAGTTACGGGGGCTACGAGCAGTACTTC.